This T cell receptor (beta chain) is drawn from a study of OX40 agonist ivuxolimab in advanced cancers. About the study: Hepatocellular carcinoma, melanoma, renal cell or head and neck cancer affected the dose-escalation patients.

The CDR3 is made up of 14 amino acids. V lost 3 bases to trimming and J lost 3 bases, with 13 bases between them. Per the germline V gene, CDR1 is SGDLS and CDR2 is YYNGEE. Libraries were prepared by immunoSEQ multiplex PCR; TCRdb keeps only in-frame clonotypes and omits some of them. This sample has about 69,000 clones, with approximately 80% found just once. This rearrangement joins TRBV9 to TRBJ2-7; weak D call: TRBD1 (5 bases). The TCR was taken from an adult with an advanced solid tumor such as melanoma, head and neck, liver or kidney cancer. Sequenced material: CD4+ or CD8+ T cells sorted from blood, taken in a trial of the OX40 agonist ivuxolimab. The CDR3 nucleotides are TGTGCCAGCAGCGCCAGGGATTTCGGCTACGAGCAGTACTTC. Amino acids: CASSARDFGYEQYF.